These 32 T cell receptor beta chains were sequenced from one sample in a study of cytomegalovirus exposure and HLA in healthy donors. A multiplex PCR was run with 60 Vbeta primers and 13 Jbeta primers. Measured with immunoSEQ multiplex PCR; TCRdb has only the in-frame clones, and not every one. The table shows under 200,000 clones, with about 75% occurring only once. The specimen sequenced was PBMCs. The receptors come from a male donor in good health and CMV-seronegative.

A single count supports this clone. The genes are TRBV28 and TRBJ1-5; D possibly corresponds to TRBD1 (6 bases). This CDR3 contains 14 residues. The V and J ends lost 5 bases and 7 bases respectively, with 15 bases between them. The germline V gene encodes CDR1 MDHEN and CDR2 SYDVKM. The CDR3 loop is CASSLIQGNQPQHF. CDR3 sequence (DNA): TGTGCCAGCAGTCTAATACAGGGTAACCAGCCCCAGCATTTT.

The chain couples TRBV7-3 to TRBJ2-7; D possibly corresponds to TRBD2 (6 bases). CDR3 size: 15 residues. The V and J ends lost 4 bases and 0 bases respectively, with 13 bases between them. The germline V gene encodes CDR1 SGHTA and CDR2 FQGTGA. This CDR3 is CASSSQAGNSYEQYF. The CDR3 coding sequence is TGTGCCAGCAGCTCCCAAGCGGGCAACTCCTACGAGCAGTACTTC.

This chain links TRBV6-5 with TRBJ2-7; TRBD2 might be the D (7 bases). The V gene's germline CDR1 is MNHEY and CDR2 SVGAGI. Deletions cut 6 bases from V and 3 bases from J, with 12 bases between. The CDR3 loop spans 13 amino acids. The CDR3 DNA sequence: TGTGCCAGCAGCAGGGGACTAAGCTACGAGCAGTACTTC. Encoded protein: CASSRGLSYEQYF.

This clone has only a few counts. The rearrangement uses TRBV6-1 and TRBJ1-1; no definite D call. CDR3 length: 13 amino acids. Germline CDR1 reads MNHNS; CDR2 reads SASEGT. V gave up 5 bases and J gave up 1 base, with 8 bases separating them. The chain's CDR3 is CASSSRENTEAFF. In DNA form, the CDR3 reads TGTGCCAGCAGTTCGCGGGAGAACACTGAAGCTTTCTTT.

V and J are TRBV5-1 and TRBJ2-4, with a tentative D call TRBD2 (6 bases). In germline, CDR1 is SGHRS, CDR2 YFSETQ. The CDR3 is made up of 15 amino acids. V was shortened by 5 bases and J by 0 bases, with 12 bases between the two germline ends. The chain's CDR3 is CASRPTAGAKNIQYF. CDR3 bases: TGCGCCAGCAGACCAACAGCGGGAGCCAAAAACATTCAGTACTTC.

The rearrangement links TRBV27 to TRBJ1-2, with D possibly being TRBD1 (5 bases). This CDR3 is built from 16 residues. Per germline, CDR1 MNHEY and CDR2 SMNVEV (reference sequence). V was pared by 2 bases and J by 3 bases, with 16 bases between. This CDR3 is CASSLTVTQGHYGYTF. The CDR3 DNA reads as TGTGCCAGCAGTTTAACGGTGACTCAGGGTCACTATGGCTACACCTTC.

The rearrangement joins TRBV5-1 to TRBJ2-5; possibly TRBD1 for D (7 bases). Per the germline V gene, CDR1 is SGHRS and CDR2 is YFSETQ. The CDR3 consists of 14 residues. V was pared by 4 bases and J by 4 bases, with 14 bases between. CDR3 nucleotide sequence: TGCGCCAGCAGCCACCAGGGGGGTGGAGAGACCCAGTACTTC. Its protein is CASSHQGGGETQYF.

This clone was seen only a few times. This chain uses TRBV14 with TRBJ1-1, with D unclear. The CDR3 runs to 16 residues. From germline, CDR1 is SGHDN and CDR2 FVKESK. V gave up 1 base and J gave up 0 bases, with 12 bases separating them. The CDR3 reads CASSQVQTFMNTEAFF. In DNA, the CDR3 is TGTGCCAGCAGCCAAGTCCAGACTTTCATGAACACTGAAGCTTTCTTT.

This chain connects TRBV30 to TRBJ1-4; possible D gene TRBD1, 5 bases. Germline CDR1 and CDR2: GTSNPN and SVGIG (reference sequence). V lost 0 bases and J 4 bases, leaving 6 bases between the germline ends. The CDR3 sequence is 13 residues long. The CDR3 sequence: CAWSVGGNEKLFF. The CDR3 nucleotides read TGTGCCTGGAGTGTGGGGGGTAATGAAAAACTGTTTTTT.

This chain connects TRBV11-2 to TRBJ2-1; 10 bases are a match to TRBD1. CDR1 is SGHAT, CDR2 FQNNGV, per germline. The CDR3 has 15 residues. The trim removed 5 bases at V and 3 bases at J, leaving 4 bases unmatched. The CDR3 nucleotides are TGTGCCAGCAGCCTTGACAGGGGGCACTACAATGAGCAGTTCTTC. Translation gives CASSLDRGHYNEQFF.

This clone was found a few times. The V gene is TRBV11-1, the J gene TRBJ1-1, with D possibly being TRBD1 (6 bases). CDR3 length: 12 amino acids. V dropped 5 bases and J dropped 4 bases, with 8 bases sitting between them. CDR1 SGHAT and CDR2 FQDESV come from the germline V gene (reference sequence). In nucleotides, the CDR3 is TGTGCCAGCAGCAGCAGGGGCACTGAAGCTTTCTTT. Its protein is CASSSRGTEAFF.

The chain has TRBV9 and TRBJ1-2; a possible D gene is TRBD1 (6 bases). Germline values: CDR1 SGDLS, CDR2 YYNGEE. The CDR3 has 15 residues. Trimming cost V 3 bases and J 8 bases, with 20 bases left between them. CDR3 sequence (DNA): TGTGCCAGCAGCGCCCGAGGGACGACAGGAGGCGGCTACACCTTC. This sequence encodes CASSARGTTGGGYTF.

This clone has more than one count but fewer than ten. This chain joins TRBV29-1 and TRBJ2-6; D is possibly TRBD2 (6 bases). Germline assignment: CDR1 SQVTM and CDR2 ANQGSEA. The CDR3 extends over 16 amino acids. Trimming cost V 0 bases and J 0 bases, with 9 bases left between them. CDR3 region: CSVEEGTGSGANVLTF. In nucleotides, the CDR3 is TGCAGCGTTGAAGAGGGGACTGGCTCTGGGGCCAACGTCCTGACTTTC.

This clone was recorded only once. The chain joins TRBV9 to TRBJ2-5; 13 bases agree with TRBD2. This CDR3 has 18 amino acids. V gave up 4 bases and J gave up 2 bases; unmatched junction bases: 11. Germline CDR1 and CDR2: SGDLS and YYNGEE. As DNA, the CDR3 is TGTGCCAGCAGCCCACGACTAGCGGGAGGCCCACCGCAAGAGACCCAGTACTTC. Its protein product is CASSPRLAGGPPQETQYF.

The chain couples TRBV7-8 to TRBJ1-2; the match to TRBD1 covers 10 bases. Germline V gene data show CDR1 as SGHVS and CDR2 as FQNEAQ. There are 17 residues in the CDR3. The V segment lost 6 bases and the J segment 3 bases; nucleotides outside the gene matches: 13. The CDR3 spells CASSELDRGEVDYGYTF. CDR3 nucleotide sequence: TGTGCCAGCAGTGAGTTGGACAGGGGGGAAGTTGACTATGGCTACACCTTC.

The chain joins TRBV7-9 to TRBJ2-5, with TRBD2 identical over 7 bases. The CDR3 runs to 15 residues. The germline CDR1 and CDR2 sequences are SEHNR and FQNEAQ (reference sequence). Unmatched junction bases numbered 13, after V lost 7 bases and J lost 5 bases. CDR3 amino acids: CASNFAGESRETQYF. CDR3 DNA sequence: TGTGCCAGCAATTTCGCGGGAGAAAGTAGGGAGACCCAGTACTTC.

The chain recombines TRBV10-3 with TRBJ2-7; D is possibly TRBD1 (6 bases). Trimming took 0 bases from V and 4 from J, leaving 7 bases between them. There are 13 residues in the CDR3. CDR1 and CDR2 (germline): ENHRY, SYGVKD. CDR3 nucleotides: TGTGCCATCAGTGAGTCGACAGGTTACGAGCAGTACTTC. Translation gives CAISESTGYEQYF.

This rearrangement joins TRBV12-5 to TRBJ2-6, with a weak D call TRBD2 (5 bases). Between the trimmed V and J ends, which lost 1 base and 0 bases, there was a span of 13 bases. Looked up from germline, CDR1 is LGHNT and CDR2 is FRNRAP. The CDR3 has 18 amino acids. The CDR3 region is CASGLDSWRSSGANVLTF. The CDR3 DNA sequence: TGTGCTAGTGGTTTGGATAGCTGGAGGAGCTCTGGGGCCAACGTCCTGACTTTC.

The chain carries TRBV28 and TRBJ2-1, with a possible D match to TRBD2 (6 bases). Germline V CDR1 and CDR2: MDHEN, SYDVKM. This CDR3 spans 14 amino acids. Deletions cut 2 bases from V and 4 bases from J, with 9 bases between. The CDR3, as DNA: TGTGCCAGCAGTTTAGCCGGGACTTACAATGAGCAGTTCTTC. Translated, it gives CASSLAGTYNEQFF.

This rearrangement joins TRBV6-5 to TRBJ1-4; 7 bases match TRBD1. The CDR3 has 16 residues. In germline, CDR1 is MNHEY, CDR2 SVGAGI. Germline trimming cut 4 bases from V and 8 bases from J; bases unmatched to any gene: 13. The CDR3, as DNA: TGTGCCAGCAGTTTGACAGGGAAGGCCAAGTGGGAAAAACTGTTTTTT. The encoded protein is CASSLTGKAKWEKLFF.

The gene calls are TRBV5-6 and TRBJ2-1, with 7 bases fitting TRBD2. Germline lookup yields CDR1 SGHDT and CDR2 YYEEEE. The J segment lost 5 bases and the V segment lost 4 bases, leaving 12 bases of the junction unmatched. The CDR3 sequence is 16 residues long. The CDR3 DNA is TGTGCCAGCAGCGGAGTGGGAGGGGTGACCAACAATGAGCAGTTCTTC. Translating gives CASSGVGGVTNNEQFF.

This clone occurred a few times. The rearrangement uses TRBV19 and TRBJ2-1; D is possibly TRBD2 (6 bases). Germline V gives CDR1 LNHDA, CDR2 SQIVND (reference sequence). The CDR3 totals 12 residues. For the CDR3, the DNA is TGTGCGTCCGCGGGAACCTACAATGAGCAGTTCTTC. It codes for CASAGTYNEQFF.

The CDR3 here is CASSLGGTSVSYEQYF. CDR3 nucleotides: TGTGCCAGCAGCTTAGGTGGGACTAGCGTCTCCTACGAGCAGTACTTC. V gene TRBV7-9 combines with J gene TRBJ2-7, with 10 nucleotides matching TRBD2. Germline assignment: CDR1 SEHNR and CDR2 FQNEAQ (reference sequence). V lost 1 base, J lost 0 bases, and 3 bases stayed unmatched. CDR3 length equals 16 residues.

The CDR3 bases are TGTGCCAGCACAAAGGGGGTACGACAGCCCCAGCATTTT. The encoded protein is CASTKGVRQPQHF. This chain links TRBV7-2 with TRBJ1-5; D might be TRBD1 (6 bases). V dropped 7 bases and J dropped 7 bases, with 14 bases sitting between them. The V gene's germline CDR1 is SGHTA and CDR2 FQGNSA. The CDR3 runs to 13 residues. Full variable domain (remainder filled in from reference TRBV7-2 and TRBJ1-5): GAGVSQSPSNKVTEKGKDVELRCDPISGHTALYWYRQSLGQGLEFLIYFQGNSAPDKSGLPSDRFSAERTGGSVSTLTIQRTQQEDSAVYLCASTKGVRQPQHFGDGTRLSIL.

This clone was seen just once. The chain couples TRBV18 to TRBJ2-2; possible D gene TRBD1, 6 bases. CDR1 KGHSH and CDR2 LQKENI come from the germline V gene. The V and J ends lost 3 bases and 1 base respectively, with 15 bases between them. The CDR3 totals 17 residues. The CDR3 is CASSPTVGQLNTGELFF. Here the CDR3 DNA reads TGTGCCAGCTCACCTACTGTAGGACAGCTGAACACCGGGGAGCTGTTTTTT.

The CDR3 here is CASSLGLADFYEQYF. DNA of the CDR3: TGTGCCAGCAGTTTGGGACTAGCGGATTTCTACGAGCAGTACTTC. The chain uses TRBV27 and TRBJ2-7, with 11 positions matching TRBD2. CDR3 length: 15 residues. Germline V lookup: CDR1 MNHEY, CDR2 SMNVEV (reference sequence). The junction had 4 bases not matched to a gene; V was cut back by 3 bases and J by 3 bases.

The chain combines TRBV7-2 with TRBJ2-1; no firm D call. CDR3 size: 13 residues. The V end lost 3 bases, the J end lost 12 bases, and 15 bases lay between the germline ends. CDR1 and CDR2 from the germline V gene are SGHTA and FQGNSA. The CDR3 bases are TGTGCCAGCAGCTTGGAGCTCCCTAGGCCGCAGTTCTTC. This encodes CASSLELPRPQFF.

The CDR3 nucleotides are TGTGCCAGCAGCTTCGGGGGCGCGGGAGACACTGAAGCTTTCTTT. Its protein product is CASSFGGAGDTEAFF. This chain joins TRBV5-6 and TRBJ1-1; tentatively, D is TRBD1 (6 bases). The CDR3 totals 15 residues. Between the trimmed V and J ends, which lost 2 bases and 3 bases, there was a span of 14 bases. The germline CDR1 and CDR2 sequences are SGHDT and YYEEEE.

The rearrangement uses TRBV6-6 and TRBJ1-1; a weak D match, TRBD1 (5 bases). With 2 bases removed from V and 10 bases from J, the gap between germline ends came to 8 bases. The CDR3 has 11 amino acids. Germline CDR1 and CDR2: MNHNY and SVGAGI (reference sequence). The CDR3 reads CASSYRGAAFF. The CDR3 DNA sequence: TGTGCCAGCAGTTACAGGGGCGCAGCTTTCTTT.

V is TRBV19 and J is TRBJ2-1; D remains ambiguous. CDR1 LNHDA and CDR2 SQIVND come from the germline V gene (reference sequence). The CDR3 is 15 residues long. V lost 3 bases and J lost 2, with 11 bases in between. The CDR3 bases are TGTGCCAGTAGTATTTGGTGGCAGACCTACAATGAGCAGTTCTTC. Its protein product is CASSIWWQTYNEQFF.

The rearrangement joins TRBV5-5 to TRBJ1-5; D is unresolved. This CDR3 spans 15 amino acids. Trimming pared 0 bases from V and 1 base from J, leaving 8 bases between. Germline CDR1 SGHKS, CDR2 YYEKEE (reference sequence). The CDR3 loop is CASSLGGFSNQPQHF. The CDR3 DNA follows: TGTGCCAGCAGCTTGGGCGGGTTCAGCAATCAGCCCCAGCATTTT.

The genes are TRBV29-1 and TRBJ2-1, with unresolved D. V lost 1 base and J lost 5, with 18 bases in between. Looked up from germline, CDR1 is SQVTM and CDR2 is ANQGSEA. CDR3 size: 16 residues. The chain's CDR3 is CSVEVERYAVHNEQFF. The CDR3 coding sequence is TGCAGCGTTGAAGTAGAGAGGTATGCAGTACACAATGAGCAGTTCTTC.